This T cell receptor beta chain comes out of a study of a mutant IDH1 vaccine in newly diagnosed glioma. Overall study context: Before enrollment, patients got radiotherapy alone, temozolomide alone, or mostly the combination.

Study results and limitations: It seemed that pseudoprogression was not linked to changes in the top peripheral T cell clonotypes.

Sequencing was performed with immunoSEQ multiplex PCR; in TCRdb, only in-frame clones are kept and a portion is missing. The table lists some 120,000 clones, roughly 77% of them singletons, with around 5.5% in the top ten. As for time point: week 11, during vaccination. Doses consisted of 300 ug of mutant IDH1 20-mer peptide each, paired with topical imiquimod. In the case of this clone: What it binds is not known.

This sequence originates from a man aged 40-50 years with glioma. The sequenced sample was PBMCs, obtained from a glioma patient whose treatment included an IDH1 peptide vaccine.

CDR3 protein: CASSQDLQLPYGYTF. The CDR3 DNA reads as TGCGCCAGCAGCCAAGATTTACAGTTGCCCTATGGCTACACCTTC. This rearrangement joins TRBV4-1 to TRBJ1-2; D remains unclear. V was pared by 0 bases and J by 4 bases, with 12 bases between. The CDR3 loop spans 15 amino acids. Per germline, CDR1 MGHRA and CDR2 YSYEKL.